The present TCR beta chain was sequenced within a study of naive and memory T cell subsets. Documented treatment: skin biopsy from PPD injection site in Mantoux-positive individual. TCR cDNA received a 3' ligated oligonucleotide that carried a UMI. Tuberculin skin test biopsies were taken where PPD was injected in Mantoux-positive people. Germline V lookup: CDR1 SGHRS, CDR2 YFSETQ. The CDR3 extends over 14 amino acids. The V gene lost 4 bases and the J gene lost 4 bases, with 14 bases spanning the gap. Amplification of ligated cDNA took four PCR rounds with SP2 and nested alpha and beta constant primers. Reverse transcription of blood and skin TCR RNA was primed at alpha and beta constant regions. TCRdb re-called the UMI-ligation and nested PCR reads with MiXCR, one entry per CDR3 protein. Of around 30,000 distinct CDR3 sequences in the sample, approximately 6.7% were seen once. This clonotype was seen repeatedly, ten times or more. The antigen is undetermined.

General study results and limits: TCR transcript changes with activation or differentiation may affect this RNA method.

The specimen was skin, collected from a tuberculin skin test site. The TCR comes from an adult in good health. The chain carries TRBV5-1 and TRBJ1-1; no clear D. Written as DNA, the CDR3 is TGCGCCAGCAGCCTTATCTTTGTTACCACTGAAGCTTTCTTT. Translated: CASSLIFVTTEAFF. Full variable domain (outside the CDR3, taken from reference TRBV5-1 and TRBJ1-1): KAGVTQTPRYLIKTRGQQVTLSCSPISGHRSVSWYQQTPGQGLQFLFEYFSETQRNKGNFPGRFSGRQFSNSRSEMNVSTLELGDSALYLCASSLIFVTTEAFFGQGTRLTVV.